This paragraph reports one T cell receptor beta chain. Antigen unknown. When the RNA was reverse transcribed, random hexamers were used with an input of about 0.5 to 1 ug. Across 54 Vbeta and 13 Jbeta, TCR beta CDR3 was amplified with immunoSEQ multiplex PCR. In TCRdb, the immunoSEQ multiplex PCR reads were re-called with MiXCR into one record per CDR3 protein. Here the sample spans 150,000 to 200,000 distinct CDR3 sequences, approximately 94% being singletons. The V end was cut by 0 bases, the J end by 1 base, with 7 bases between. The CDR3 loop spans 15 amino acids. CDR1 and CDR2 (germline): LGHNA, YSLEER. This entry belongs to a study of CD8 T cells in Susac syndrome. Study summary: Patients with Susac syndrome had blood drawn and were at that point therapy-naive, on corticosteroids, or on intravenous immunoglobulin alone. Study results and limitations: CD4+ T cell repertoires in Susac syndrome exhibited no evidence of clonal expansion.

The clonotype originates from a human donor with Susac syndrome. Specimen: CD4+ T cells from PBMCs. The rearrangement links TRBV4-3 to TRBJ2-1; possibly TRBD1 for D (6 bases). For the CDR3, the DNA is TGCGCCAGCAGCCAAGAAACAGGGTCCTACAATGAGCAGTTCTTC. Its protein product is CASSQETGSYNEQFF.